A single sample gave rise to the 15 T cell receptor beta chains below, sequenced in a study of CD8 T cells in ankylosing spondylitis (dated 2017 in TCRdb). Results the study describes overall, beyond this receptor: Blood from ankylosing spondylitis patients appeared to be characterized by a TCR beta motif composed of under 10 highly homologous amino acid variants.

Library preparation used 5' RACE. Sequencing relied on an Illumina HiSeq 2500. TCRdb reworked the public reads: Q25 trimming with fastp, MiXCR clone assembly, productive beta chains retained. Entries that share a CDR3 protein sequence are merged under the most common genes and DNA. This sample comprises 750,000 to 850,000 distinct CDR3 sequences, about 11% of them detected only once. Approximately 0.51% of the sample belongs to the ten largest clones. The antigens of these receptors remain unknown. Sequencing was carried out using blood, either unsorted or a sorted T cell fraction (not recorded which). These receptors all come from a male donor with ankylosing spondylitis.

This chain uses TRBV28 with TRBJ1-5; TRBD1 matches 8 bases. CDR1 is MDHEN, CDR2 SYDVKM, per germline. The CDR3 length is 18 residues. Unmatched junction bases numbered 11, after V lost 3 bases and J lost 1 base. Here the CDR3 reads CASSLWQGAFGSNQPQHF. DNA for the CDR3: TGTGCCAGCAGTTTGTGGCAGGGGGCTTTTGGGAGCAATCAGCCCCAGCATTTT.

Many counts were recorded for this clonotype. The chain uses TRBV6-5 and TRBJ1-1; TRBD1 matches at 7 bases. This CDR3 is 17 amino acids long. The V and J ends lost 4 bases and 1 base, in that order; junction bases with no gene match: 12. The germline gives CDR1 MNHEY, CDR2 SVGAGI. DNA for the CDR3: TGTGCCAGCAGTTGGCCGGGACAGCTACTTCCGAACACTGAAGCTTTCTTT. Translating gives CASSWPGQLLPNTEAFF.

The V call is TRBV4-3, the J call TRBJ2-7, with D maybe TRBD2 (6 bases). Trimming cost V 3 bases and J 6 bases, with 12 bases left between them. The CDR3 loop spans 13 amino acids. In germline, CDR1 is LGHNA, CDR2 YSLEER. CDR3: CASSQGGGSEQYF. The DNA for the CDR3 is TGCGCCAGCAGCCAGGGGGGTGGGAGCGAGCAGTACTTC.

This clonotype was seen a handful of times. The chain employs TRBV5-1 and TRBJ2-6; D may be TRBD2 (6 bases). The V gene lost 4 bases and the J gene lost 3 bases, with 11 bases spanning the gap. The length of the CDR3 is 15 residues. Looked up from germline, CDR1 is SGHRS and CDR2 is YFSETQ. CDR3 coding DNA: TGCGCCAGCAGCCTTCCGGGGGTTGGGGCCAACGTCCTGACTTTC. Translating it yields CASSLPGVGANVLTF.

This clonotype was recorded at least ten times. The rearrangement links TRBV10-3 to TRBJ2-5; D is perhaps TRBD2 (5 bases). Trimming left V 3 bases short and J 4 bases short, with 9 bases between. CDR3 length: 13 residues. The V gene's germline CDR1 is ENHRY and CDR2 SYGVKD. The CDR3 DNA reads as TGTGCCATCAGTGAAATTCGGGGAGAGACCCAGTACTTC. This translates into CAISEIRGETQYF.

This clonotype was detected only a few times. V gene TRBV7-9 combines with J gene TRBJ1-5; no firm D call. CDR3 size: 16 residues. Trimming removed 1 base from V and 5 bases from J, with 15 bases in between. Germline CDR1 is SEHNR and CDR2 is FQNEAQ (reference sequence). The CDR3 protein is CASSLGIPGVDQPQHF. CDR3 in DNA: TGTGCCAGCAGCTTAGGAATTCCCGGGGTTGATCAGCCCCAGCATTTT.

This clonotype has a handful of counts. V and J are TRBV20-1 and TRBJ2-2; D is ambiguous. The CDR3 consists of 12 residues. The V and J ends lost 3 bases and 3 bases respectively, with 5 bases between them. Looked up from germline, CDR1 is DFQATT and CDR2 is SNEGSKA (reference sequence). CDR3 protein: CSASPDTGELFF. The CDR3 nucleotides read TGCAGTGCTAGCCCAGACACCGGGGAGCTGTTTTTT.

The chain uses TRBV9 and TRBJ2-3, with a possible D match to TRBD2 (5 bases). The CDR3 is 16 residues long. Germline lookup yields CDR1 SGDLS and CDR2 YYNGEE. V lost 2 bases and J 0 bases, leaving 13 bases between the germline ends. The chain's CDR3 is CASSVGLTLSTDTQYF. The CDR3 DNA sequence: TGTGCCAGCAGCGTCGGACTGACCCTCAGCACAGATACGCAGTATTTT.

In its sample, this clonotype was seen a few times. V and J are TRBV28 and TRBJ2-3; a weak D match, TRBD2 (6 bases). Germline CDR1 MDHEN, CDR2 SYDVKM. CDR3 length: 15 amino acids. The V gene lost 5 bases and the J gene lost 2 bases, with 14 bases spanning the gap. In nucleotides, the CDR3 is TGTGCCAGCAGTGGGGGAGGCAGCTACACAGATACGCAGTATTTT. Translated: CASSGGGSYTDTQYF. Based on the CDR3 plus reference TRBV28 and TRBJ2-3, the full variable domain is DVKVTQSSRYLVKRTGEKVFLECVQDMDHENMFWYRQDPGLGLRLIYFSYDVKMKEKGDIPEGYSVSREKKERFSLILESASTNQTSMYLCASSGGGSYTDTQYFGPGTRLTVL.

The rearrangement links TRBV5-1 to TRBJ2-2, with 7 bases matching TRBD1. V was pared by 9 bases and J by 4 bases, with 12 bases of the junction left unmatched. Germline V lookup: CDR1 SGHRS, CDR2 YFSETQ. This CDR3 region has 15 residues. The CDR3 spells CATTGGRTGTGELFF. For the CDR3, the DNA is TGCGCCACCACTGGGGGACGGACAGGCACCGGGGAGCTGTTTTTT. Filled out from reference TRBV5-1 and TRBJ2-2, the complete variable domain reads KAGVTQTPRYLIKTRGQQVTLSCSPISGHRSVSWYQQTPGQGLQFLFEYFSETQRNKGNFPGRFSGRQFSNSRSEMNVSTLELGDSALYLCATTGGRTGTGELFFGEGSRLTVL.

Remarks on this clonotype: One end of the junction does not line up with germline, which may come from a read error. The V call is TRBV5-1, the J call TRBJ2-4; 9 nucleotides line up with TRBD1. This CDR3 contains 15 residues. CDR1 and CDR2 from the germline V gene are SGHRS and YFSETQ. In nucleotides, the CDR3 is TGCACCAGCAGCTCACGGACAGGGGCGGGAAACATTCAGTACTTC. Its translation is CTSSSRTGAGNIQYF.

Ten or more counts support this clonotype. V usage is TRBV25-1 and J usage is TRBJ2-7; a weak D match, TRBD2 (5 bases). This CDR3 is built from 10 residues. V lost 4 bases, J lost 10 bases, and 8 bases lay in between. Germline lookup yields CDR1 MGHDK and CDR2 SYGVNS. This CDR3 is CASSAGRQYF. The CDR3 region has the DNA TGTGCCAGCAGTGCGGGGAGACAGTACTTC.

The CDR3 nucleotides read TGCAGTGCCCGAAGGGGGGCTGAAGAGACCCAGTACTTC. It yields the protein CSARRGAEETQYF. The chain employs TRBV20-1 and TRBJ2-5, with D perhaps matching TRBD1 or TRBD2 (6 bases each). Trimming shortened V by 6 bases and J by 3 bases, and 14 bases separated the two germline ends. The CDR3 has 13 residues. Germline V CDR1 and CDR2: DFQATT, SNEGSKA (reference sequence).

This clonotype was seen a few times. This sequence joins TRBV4-2 and TRBJ2-3; 10 bases agree with TRBD1. This CDR3 contains 17 residues. Germline CDR1 is LGHNA and CDR2 is YNFKEQ. V dropped 0 bases and J dropped 6; count of bases not matched to a gene: 9. The chain's CDR3 is CASSQDYRQGATDTQYF. The CDR3 DNA follows: TGTGCCAGCAGCCAAGATTATAGACAGGGGGCAACGGATACGCAGTATTTT.

This clonotype was detected many times. The CDR3 protein is CSAFGGTLSYNEQFF. The CDR3 DNA is TGCAGTGCGTTTGGCGGGACTCTCTCCTACAATGAGCAGTTCTTC. The chain combines TRBV20-1 with TRBJ2-1; possible D gene TRBD2, 6 bases. Trimming shortened V by 6 bases and J by 0 bases, and 15 bases separated the two germline ends. Germline values: CDR1 DFQATT, CDR2 SNEGSKA (reference sequence). The CDR3 totals 15 residues.